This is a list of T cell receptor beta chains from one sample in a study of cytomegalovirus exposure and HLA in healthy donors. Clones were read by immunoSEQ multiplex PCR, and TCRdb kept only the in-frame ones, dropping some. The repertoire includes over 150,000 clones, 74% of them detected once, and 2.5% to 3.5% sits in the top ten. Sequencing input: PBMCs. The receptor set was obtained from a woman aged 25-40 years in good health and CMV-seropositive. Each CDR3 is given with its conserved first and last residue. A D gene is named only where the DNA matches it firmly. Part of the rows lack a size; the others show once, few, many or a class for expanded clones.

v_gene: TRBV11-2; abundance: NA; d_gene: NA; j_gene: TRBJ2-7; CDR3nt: TGTGCCAGCAGCCACGGACAAAGCTACGAGCAGTACTTC; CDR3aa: CASSHGQSYEQYF
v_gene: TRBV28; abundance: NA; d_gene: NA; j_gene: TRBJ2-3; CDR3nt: TGTGCCAGCAGTTCCCTCAGGGGGGAGAGACCAGATACGCAGTATTTT; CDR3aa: CASSSLRGERPDTQYF
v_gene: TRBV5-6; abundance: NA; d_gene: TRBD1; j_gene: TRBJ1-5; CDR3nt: TGTGCCAGCAGCTTCGGGACAGTCAATCAGCCCCAGCATTTT; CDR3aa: CASSFGTVNQPQHF
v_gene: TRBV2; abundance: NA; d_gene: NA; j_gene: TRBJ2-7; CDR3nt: TGTGCCAGCCGAGGGACAAAAACAATCTACGAGCAGTACTTC; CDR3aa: CASRGTKTIYEQYF
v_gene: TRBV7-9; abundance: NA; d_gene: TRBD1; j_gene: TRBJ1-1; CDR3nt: TGTTCCAGCAGCTTAGTGACAGGGATGAACACTGAAGCTTTCTTT; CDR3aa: CSSSLVTGMNTEAFF
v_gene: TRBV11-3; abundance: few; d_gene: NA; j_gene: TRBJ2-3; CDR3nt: TGTGCCAGCAGCTTAATTGGGGCAGGGCTCCCAGATACGCAGTATTTT; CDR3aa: CASSLIGAGLPDTQYF
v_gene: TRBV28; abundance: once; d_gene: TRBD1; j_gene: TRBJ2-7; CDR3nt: TGTGCCAGCAGTGCTCCGGGACAGAACTACGAGCAGTACTTC; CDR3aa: CASSAPGQNYEQYF
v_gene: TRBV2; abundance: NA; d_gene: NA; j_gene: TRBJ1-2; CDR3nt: TGTGCCAGCAGTGATGACACCCGCTACTATGGCTACACCTTC; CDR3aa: CASSDDTRYYGYTF
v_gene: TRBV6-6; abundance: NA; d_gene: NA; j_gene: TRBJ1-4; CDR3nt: TGTGCCAGCAGTCCTAAAGGAGGCCGTTTCGAAAAACTGTTTTTT; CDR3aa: CASSPKGGRFEKLFF
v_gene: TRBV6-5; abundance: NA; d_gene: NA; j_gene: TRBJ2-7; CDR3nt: TGTGCCAGCAGTGAAAGACTGGAGCGCGAGCAGTACTTC; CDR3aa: CASSERLEREQYF
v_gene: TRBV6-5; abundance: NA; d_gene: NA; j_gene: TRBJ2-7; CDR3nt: TGTGCCAGCAAAGGCGGTCAGGGGCGCGGTACGTACTTC; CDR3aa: CASKGGQGRGTYF
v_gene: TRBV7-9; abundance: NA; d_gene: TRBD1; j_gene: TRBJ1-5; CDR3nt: TGTGCCAGCAGCGGGACAGGGGTAAGTCAGCCCCAGCATTTT; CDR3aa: CASSGTGVSQPQHF
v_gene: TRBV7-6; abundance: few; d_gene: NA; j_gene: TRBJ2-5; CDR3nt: TGTGCCAGCAGCTTAGGACCGGCGGGTGGGGAGACCCAGTACTTC; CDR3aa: CASSLGPAGGETQYF
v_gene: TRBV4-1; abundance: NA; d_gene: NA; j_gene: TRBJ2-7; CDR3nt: TGCGCCAGCAGTTCGGTCTCCTACGAGCAGTACTTC; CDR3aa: CASSSVSYEQYF
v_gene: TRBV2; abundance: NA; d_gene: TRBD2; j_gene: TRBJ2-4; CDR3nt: TGTGCCAGCAGTGGGCGACTAGCGGGACATGGAAACCTAGCCAAAAACATTCAGTACTTC; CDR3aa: CASSGRLAGHGNLAKNIQYF
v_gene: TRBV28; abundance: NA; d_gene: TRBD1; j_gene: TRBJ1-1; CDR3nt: TGTGCCAGCAGCTGGGACAGGACTGAAGCTTTCTTT; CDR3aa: CASSWDRTEAFF
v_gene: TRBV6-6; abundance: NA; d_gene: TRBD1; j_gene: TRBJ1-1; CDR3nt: TGTGCCAGCAGTTTCGGACAGGGGAACACTGAAGCTTTCTTT; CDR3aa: CASSFGQGNTEAFF
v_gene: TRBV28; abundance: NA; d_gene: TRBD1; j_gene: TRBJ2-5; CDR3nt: TGTGCCAGCAGCAGGGGACAGGACCAAGAGACCCAGTACTTC; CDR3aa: CASSRGQDQETQYF
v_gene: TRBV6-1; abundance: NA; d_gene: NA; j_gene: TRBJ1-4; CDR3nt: TGTGCCAGCAGCGCCACCCGGACACTCAATGAAAAACTGTTTTTT; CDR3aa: CASSATRTLNEKLFF
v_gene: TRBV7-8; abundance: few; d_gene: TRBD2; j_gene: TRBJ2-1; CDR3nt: TGTGCCAGCAGCTCACCGACTAGCGGGAGGTGGGAGCAGTTCTTC; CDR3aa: CASSSPTSGRWEQFF
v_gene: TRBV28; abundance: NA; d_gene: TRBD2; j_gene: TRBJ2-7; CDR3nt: TGTGCCAGCAGTTTCTGGGGGGAGGGCACCTACGAGCAGTACTTC; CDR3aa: CASSFWGEGTYEQYF
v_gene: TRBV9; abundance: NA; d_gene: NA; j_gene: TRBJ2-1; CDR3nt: TGTGCCAGCAGCGTAGAGGCGGGCAGCTCCTACAATGAGCAGTTCTTC; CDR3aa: CASSVEAGSSYNEQFF
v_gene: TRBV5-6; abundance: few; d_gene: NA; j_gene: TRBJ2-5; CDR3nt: TGTGCCAGCAGCTTGGACGGGAGTCAAGAGACCCAGTACTTC; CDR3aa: CASSLDGSQETQYF
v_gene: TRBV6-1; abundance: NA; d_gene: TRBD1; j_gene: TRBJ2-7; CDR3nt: TGTGCCAGCAGTTTGTCAGGGGGCCTGTACGAGCAGTACTTC; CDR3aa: CASSLSGGLYEQYF
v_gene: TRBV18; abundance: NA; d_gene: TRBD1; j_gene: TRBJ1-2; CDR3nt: TGTGCCAGCTCGTACAGGGGGCCTAACTATGGCTACACCTTC; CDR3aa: CASSYRGPNYGYTF
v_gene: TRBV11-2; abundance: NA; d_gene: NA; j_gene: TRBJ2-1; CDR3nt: TGTGCCAGCAGCTTAGTCGGCGGTGAGCAGTTCTTC; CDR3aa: CASSLVGGEQFF
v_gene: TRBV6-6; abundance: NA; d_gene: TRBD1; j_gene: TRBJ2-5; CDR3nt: TGTGCCAGCAACACCGGGACAGGGCGTGAGCAGTACTTC; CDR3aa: CASNTGTGREQYF
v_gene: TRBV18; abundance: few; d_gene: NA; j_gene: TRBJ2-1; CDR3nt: TGTGCCAGCTCACCTCGACAGGATCCTTCATACAATGAGCAGTTCTTC; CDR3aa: CASSPRQDPSYNEQFF
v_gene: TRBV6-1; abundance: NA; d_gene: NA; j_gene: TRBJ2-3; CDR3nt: TGTGCCAGCAGTGAAATCGGCACAGATACGCAGTATTTT; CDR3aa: CASSEIGTDTQYF
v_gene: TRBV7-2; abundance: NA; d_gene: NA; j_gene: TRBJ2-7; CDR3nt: TGTGCCAGCAGCTTATTTCGCTCCCAGGGCAACGAGCAGTACTTC; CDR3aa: CASSLFRSQGNEQYF
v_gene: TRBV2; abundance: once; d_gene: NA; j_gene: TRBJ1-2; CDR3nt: TGTGCCAGCGGGTACCGAAGGGAGATACACGGCTACACCTTC; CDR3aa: CASGYRREIHGYTF
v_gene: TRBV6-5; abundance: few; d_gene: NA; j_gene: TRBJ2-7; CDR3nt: TGTGCCAGCAGAGCCGGGGGTACCGAGCAGTACTTC; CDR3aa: CASRAGGTEQYF
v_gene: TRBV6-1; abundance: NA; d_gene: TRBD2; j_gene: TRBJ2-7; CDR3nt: TGTGCCAGCAGTGCGACTAGCGGGAGGTCCTACGAGCAGTACTTC; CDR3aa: CASSATSGRSYEQYF
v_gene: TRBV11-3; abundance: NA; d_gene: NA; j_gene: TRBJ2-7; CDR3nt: TGTGCCAGCAACAACGGGGGCTACGAGCAGTACTTC; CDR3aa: CASNNGGYEQYF
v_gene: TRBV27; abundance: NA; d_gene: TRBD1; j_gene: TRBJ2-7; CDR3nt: TGTGCCAGCAGTCTGGGACAGTTCTACGAGCAGTACTTC; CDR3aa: CASSLGQFYEQYF
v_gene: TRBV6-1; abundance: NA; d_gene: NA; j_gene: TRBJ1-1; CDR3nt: TGTGCCAGCAGTGATGAGGGGAACACTGAAGCTTTCTTT; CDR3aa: CASSDEGNTEAFF
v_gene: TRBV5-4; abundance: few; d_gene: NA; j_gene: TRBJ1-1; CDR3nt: TGTGCCAGCAGCTTGGGGACACAGAACACTGAAGCTTTCTTT; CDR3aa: CASSLGTQNTEAFF
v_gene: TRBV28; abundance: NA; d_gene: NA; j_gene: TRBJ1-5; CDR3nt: TGTGCCAGCAGGCGAGCGGCATACAGCAATCAGCCCCAGCATTTT; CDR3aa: CASRRAAYSNQPQHF
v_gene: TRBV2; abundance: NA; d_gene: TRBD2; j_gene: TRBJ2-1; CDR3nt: TGTGCCAGCAATTTAGCGGGGGGTAACAATGAGCAGTTCTTC; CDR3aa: CASNLAGGNNEQFF